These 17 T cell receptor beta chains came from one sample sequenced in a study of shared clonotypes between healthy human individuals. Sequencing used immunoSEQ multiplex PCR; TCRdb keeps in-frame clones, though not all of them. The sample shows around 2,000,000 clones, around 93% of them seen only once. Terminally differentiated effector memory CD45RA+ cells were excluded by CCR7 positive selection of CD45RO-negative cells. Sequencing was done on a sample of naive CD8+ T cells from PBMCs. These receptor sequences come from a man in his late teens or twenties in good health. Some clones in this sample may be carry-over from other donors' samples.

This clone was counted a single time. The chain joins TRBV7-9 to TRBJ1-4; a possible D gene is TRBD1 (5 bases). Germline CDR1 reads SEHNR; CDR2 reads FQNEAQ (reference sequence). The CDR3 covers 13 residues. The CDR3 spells CASGTLEGEKLFF. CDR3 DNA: TGTGCTTCCGGGACGCTCGAGGGTGAAAAACTGTTTTTT.

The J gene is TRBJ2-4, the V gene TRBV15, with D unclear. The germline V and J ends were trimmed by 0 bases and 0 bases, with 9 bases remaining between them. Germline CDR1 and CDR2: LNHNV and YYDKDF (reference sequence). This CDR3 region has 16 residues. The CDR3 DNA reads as TGTGCCACCAGCAGAGACAGAGACCTAGCCAAAAACATTCAGTACTTC. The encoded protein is CATSRDRDLAKNIQYF. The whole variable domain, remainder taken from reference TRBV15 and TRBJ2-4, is DAMVIQNPRYQVTQFGKPVTLSCSQTLNHNVMYWYQQKSSQAPKLLFHYYDKDFNNEADTPDNFQSRRPNTSFCFLDIRSPGLGDTAMYLCATSRDRDLAKNIQYFGAGTRLSVL.

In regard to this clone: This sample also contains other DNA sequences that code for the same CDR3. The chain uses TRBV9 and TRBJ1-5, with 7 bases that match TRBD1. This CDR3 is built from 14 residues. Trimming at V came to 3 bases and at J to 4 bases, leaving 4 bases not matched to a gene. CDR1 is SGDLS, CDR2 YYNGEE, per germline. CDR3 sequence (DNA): TGTGCCAGCAGCGCGGGGACAGCAAATCAGCCCCAGCATTTT. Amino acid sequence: CASSAGTANQPQHF.

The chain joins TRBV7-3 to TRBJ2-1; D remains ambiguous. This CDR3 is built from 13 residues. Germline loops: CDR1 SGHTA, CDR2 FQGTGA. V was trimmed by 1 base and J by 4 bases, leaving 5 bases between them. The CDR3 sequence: CASSLNNYNEQFF. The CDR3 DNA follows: TGTGCCAGCAGCTTAAACAATTACAATGAGCAGTTCTTC.

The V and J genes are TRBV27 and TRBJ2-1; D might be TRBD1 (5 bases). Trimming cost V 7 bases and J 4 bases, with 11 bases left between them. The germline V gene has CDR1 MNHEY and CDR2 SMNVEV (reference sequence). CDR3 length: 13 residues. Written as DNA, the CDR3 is TGTGCCAGCACGGCAGGGCGGTACAATGAGCAGTTCTTC. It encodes CASTAGRYNEQFF.

CDR3 in amino acids: CASSPTLGLVAETQYF. As DNA, the CDR3 is TGTGCCAGCAGCCCCACCCTGGGACTAGTCGCCGAGACCCAGTACTTC. The genes are TRBV7-7 and TRBJ2-5; 8 bases agree with TRBD2. CDR3 size: 16 residues. Trimming cost V 5 bases and J 5 bases; bases outside gene matches: 13. Germline CDR1 and CDR2: SSHAT and FNYEAQ (reference sequence).

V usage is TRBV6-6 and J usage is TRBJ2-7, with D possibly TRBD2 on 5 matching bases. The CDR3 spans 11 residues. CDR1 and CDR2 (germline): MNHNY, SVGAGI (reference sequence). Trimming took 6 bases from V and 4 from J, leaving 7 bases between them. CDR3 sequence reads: CASRAGYEQYF. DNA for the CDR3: TGTGCCAGCAGGGCGGGTTACGAGCAGTACTTC.

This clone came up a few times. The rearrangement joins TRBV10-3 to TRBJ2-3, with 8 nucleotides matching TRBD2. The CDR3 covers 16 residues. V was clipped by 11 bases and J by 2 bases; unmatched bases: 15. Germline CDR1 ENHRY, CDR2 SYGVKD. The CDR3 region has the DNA TGTGCCGCCCGCGGGGAACTAGCGGCATCCACAGATACGCAGTATTTT. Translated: CAARGELAASTDTQYF.

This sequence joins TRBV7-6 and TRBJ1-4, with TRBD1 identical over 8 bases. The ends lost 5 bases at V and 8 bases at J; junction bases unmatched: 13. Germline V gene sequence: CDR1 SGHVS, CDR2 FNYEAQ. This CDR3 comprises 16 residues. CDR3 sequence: CASSPGWTGIWEKLFF. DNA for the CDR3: TGTGCCAGCAGCCCGGGATGGACAGGGATATGGGAAAAACTGTTTTTT. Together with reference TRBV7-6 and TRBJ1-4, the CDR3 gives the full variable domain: GAGVSQSPRYKVTKRGQDVALRCDPISGHVSLYWYRQALGQGPEFLTYFNYEAQQDKSGLPNDRFSAERPEGSISTLTIQRTEQRDSAMYRCASSPGWTGIWEKLFFGSGTQLSVL.

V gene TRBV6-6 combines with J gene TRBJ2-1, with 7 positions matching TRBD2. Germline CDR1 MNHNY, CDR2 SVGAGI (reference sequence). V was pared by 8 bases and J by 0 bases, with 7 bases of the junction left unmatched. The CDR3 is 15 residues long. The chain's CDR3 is CASVPGGFSYNEQFF. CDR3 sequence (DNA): TGTGCCAGCGTCCCGGGAGGATTCTCCTACAATGAGCAGTTCTTC.

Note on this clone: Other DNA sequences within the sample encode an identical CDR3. CDR3 region: CASSVGGGRANNEQFF. DNA for the CDR3: TGTGCCAGCAGCGTAGGTGGCGGGAGGGCCAACAATGAGCAGTTCTTC. The chain couples TRBV9 to TRBJ2-1, with 9 bases lining up with TRBD2. Germline trimming cut 0 bases from V and 5 bases from J; bases unmatched to any gene: 6. The germline V gene has CDR1 SGDLS and CDR2 YYNGEE. The CDR3 is 16 amino acids. Full variable domain (outside the CDR3, taken from reference TRBV9 and TRBJ2-1): DSGVTQTPKHLITATGQRVTLRCSPRSGDLSVYWYQQSLDQGLQFLIQYYNGEERAKGNILERFSAQQFPDLHSELNLSSLELGDSALYFCASSVGGGRANNEQFFGPGTRLTVL.

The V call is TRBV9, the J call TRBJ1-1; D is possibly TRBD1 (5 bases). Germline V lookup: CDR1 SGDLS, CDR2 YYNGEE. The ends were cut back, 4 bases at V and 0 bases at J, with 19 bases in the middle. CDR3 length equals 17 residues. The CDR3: CASSPRSGREVNTEAFF. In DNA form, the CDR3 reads TGTGCCAGCAGCCCCAGGTCGGGCAGGGAAGTGAACACTGAAGCTTTCTTT.

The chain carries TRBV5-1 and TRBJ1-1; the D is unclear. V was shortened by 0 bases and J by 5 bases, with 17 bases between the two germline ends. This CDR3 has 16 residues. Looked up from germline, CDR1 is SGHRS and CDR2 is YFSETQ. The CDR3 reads CASSLAPTVRGTEAFF. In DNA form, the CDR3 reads TGCGCCAGCAGCTTGGCCCCGACTGTGCGTGGTACTGAAGCTTTCTTT.

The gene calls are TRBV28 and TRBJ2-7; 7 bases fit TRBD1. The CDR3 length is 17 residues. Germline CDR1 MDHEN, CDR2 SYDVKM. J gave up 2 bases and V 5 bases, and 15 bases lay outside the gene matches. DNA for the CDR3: TGTGCCAGCAGTCCCGACAGGGTAAAGGGATTACCCTACGAGCAGTACTTC. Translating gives CASSPDRVKGLPYEQYF. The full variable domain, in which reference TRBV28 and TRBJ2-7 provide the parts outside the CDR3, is DVKVTQSSRYLVKRTGEKVFLECVQDMDHENMFWYRQDPGLGLRLIYFSYDVKMKEKGDIPEGYSVSREKKERFSLILESASTNQTSMYLCASSPDRVKGLPYEQYFGPGTRLTVT.

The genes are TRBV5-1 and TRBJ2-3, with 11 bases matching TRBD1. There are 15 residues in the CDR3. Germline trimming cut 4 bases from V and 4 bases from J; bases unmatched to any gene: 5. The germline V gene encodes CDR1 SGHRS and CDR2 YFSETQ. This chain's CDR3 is CASSLGQGAADTQYF. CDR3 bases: TGCGCCAGCAGCCTCGGACAGGGGGCCGCAGATACGCAGTATTTT.

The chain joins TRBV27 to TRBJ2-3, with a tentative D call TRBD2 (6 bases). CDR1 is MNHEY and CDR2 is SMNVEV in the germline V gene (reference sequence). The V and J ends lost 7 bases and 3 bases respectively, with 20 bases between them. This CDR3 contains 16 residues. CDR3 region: CASTQRGSGRTDTQYF. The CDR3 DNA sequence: TGTGCCAGCACCCAACGGGGGTCGGGTAGGACAGATACGCAGTATTTT.

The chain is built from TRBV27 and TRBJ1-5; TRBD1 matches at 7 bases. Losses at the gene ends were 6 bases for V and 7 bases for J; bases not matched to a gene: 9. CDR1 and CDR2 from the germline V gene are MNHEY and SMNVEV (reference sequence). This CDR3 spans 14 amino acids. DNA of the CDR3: TGTGCCAGCAGACCCAGGGGGTCCGACCAGCCCCAGCATTTT. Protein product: CASRPRGSDQPQHF.